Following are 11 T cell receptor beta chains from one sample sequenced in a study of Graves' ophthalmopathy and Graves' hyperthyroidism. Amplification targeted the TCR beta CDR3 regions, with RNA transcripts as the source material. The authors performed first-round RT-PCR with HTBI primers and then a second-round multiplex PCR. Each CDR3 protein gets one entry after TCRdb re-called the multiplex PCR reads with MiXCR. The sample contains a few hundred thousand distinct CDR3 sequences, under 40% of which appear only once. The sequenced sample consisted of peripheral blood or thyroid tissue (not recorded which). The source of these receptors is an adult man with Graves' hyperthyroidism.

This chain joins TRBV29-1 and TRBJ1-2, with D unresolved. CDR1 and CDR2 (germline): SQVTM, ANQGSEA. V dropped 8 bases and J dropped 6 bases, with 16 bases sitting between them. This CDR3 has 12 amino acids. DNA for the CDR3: TGCAGCTTGGTAGGAGGCTTGGATGGCTACACCTTC. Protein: CSLVGGLDGYTF.

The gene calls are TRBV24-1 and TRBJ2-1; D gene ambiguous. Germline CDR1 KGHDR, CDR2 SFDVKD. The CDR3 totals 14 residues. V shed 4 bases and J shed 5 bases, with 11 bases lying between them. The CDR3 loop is CATSDPGRHNEQFF. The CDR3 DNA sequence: TGTGCCACCAGTGACCCCGGACGACACAATGAGCAGTTCTTC.

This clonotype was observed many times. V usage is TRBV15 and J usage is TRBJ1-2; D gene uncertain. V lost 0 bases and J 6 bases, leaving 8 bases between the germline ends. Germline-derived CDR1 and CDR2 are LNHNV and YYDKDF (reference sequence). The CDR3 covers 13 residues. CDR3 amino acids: CATSRDASHGYTF. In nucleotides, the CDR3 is TGTGCCACCAGCAGAGATGCCAGCCATGGCTACACCTTC.

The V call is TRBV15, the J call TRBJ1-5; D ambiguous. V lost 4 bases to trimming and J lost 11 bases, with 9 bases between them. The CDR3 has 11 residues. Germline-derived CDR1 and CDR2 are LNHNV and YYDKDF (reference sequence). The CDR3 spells CATSTQETQHF. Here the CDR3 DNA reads TGTGCCACCAGCACCCAAGAGACCCAGCATTTT.

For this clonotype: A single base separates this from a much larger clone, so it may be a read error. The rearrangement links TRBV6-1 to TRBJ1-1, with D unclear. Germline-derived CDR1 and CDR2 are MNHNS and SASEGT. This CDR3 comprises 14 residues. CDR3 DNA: TGTGCCAGCAGTGGGCCGGGGTTGAACGCTGAAGCTTTCTTT. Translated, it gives CASSGPGLNAEAFF.

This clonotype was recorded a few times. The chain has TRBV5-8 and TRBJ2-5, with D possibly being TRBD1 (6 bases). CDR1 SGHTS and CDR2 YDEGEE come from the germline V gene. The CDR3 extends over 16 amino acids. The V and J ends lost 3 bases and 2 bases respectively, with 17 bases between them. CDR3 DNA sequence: TGTGCCAGCAGCTCCGACAGGACGTGGGGTCAAGAGACCCAGTACTTC. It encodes CASSSDRTWGQETQYF.

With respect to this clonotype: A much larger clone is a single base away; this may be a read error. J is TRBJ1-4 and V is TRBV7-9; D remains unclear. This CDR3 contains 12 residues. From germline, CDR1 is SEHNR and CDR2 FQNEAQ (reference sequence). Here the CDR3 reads CASGLGGGRLFF. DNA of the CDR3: TGTGCCAGCGGCTTAGGAGGCGGACGGCTGTTTTTT.

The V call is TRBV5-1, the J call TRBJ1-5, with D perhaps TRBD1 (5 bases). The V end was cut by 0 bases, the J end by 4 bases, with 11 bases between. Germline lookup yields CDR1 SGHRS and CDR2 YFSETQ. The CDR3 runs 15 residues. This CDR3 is CASSLAGRLNQPQHF. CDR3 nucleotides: TGCGCCAGCAGCTTGGCAGGGAGGCTGAATCAGCCCCAGCATTTT.

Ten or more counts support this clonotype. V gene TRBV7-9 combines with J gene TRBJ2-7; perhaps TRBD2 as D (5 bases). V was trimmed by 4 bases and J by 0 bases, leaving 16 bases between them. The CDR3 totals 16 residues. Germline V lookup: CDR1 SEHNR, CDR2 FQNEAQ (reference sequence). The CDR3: CASSSGGRASSYEQYF. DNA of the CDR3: TGTGCCAGCAGCTCCGGAGGACGGGCGAGCTCCTACGAGCAGTACTTC.

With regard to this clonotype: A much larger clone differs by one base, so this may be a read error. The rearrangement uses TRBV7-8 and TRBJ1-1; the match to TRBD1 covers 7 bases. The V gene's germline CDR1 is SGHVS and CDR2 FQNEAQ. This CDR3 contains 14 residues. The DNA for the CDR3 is TGTGCCAGCAGCTTAGCGGCACAGGGGACTGAAGCTTACTTT. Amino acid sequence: CASSLAAQGTEAYF. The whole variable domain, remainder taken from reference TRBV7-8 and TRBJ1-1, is GAGVSQSPRYKVAKRGQDVALRCDPISGHVSLFWYQQALGQGPEFLTYFQNEAQLDKSGLPSDRFFAERPEGSVSTLKIQRTQQEDSAVYLCASSLAAQGTEAYFGQGTRLTVV.

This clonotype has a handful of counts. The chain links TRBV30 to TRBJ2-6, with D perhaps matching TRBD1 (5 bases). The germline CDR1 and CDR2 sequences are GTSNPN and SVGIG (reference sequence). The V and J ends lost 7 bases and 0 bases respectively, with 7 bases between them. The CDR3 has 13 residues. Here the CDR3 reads CASGPSGANVLTF. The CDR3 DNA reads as TGTGCCTCAGGGCCCTCTGGGGCCAACGTCCTGACTTTC.